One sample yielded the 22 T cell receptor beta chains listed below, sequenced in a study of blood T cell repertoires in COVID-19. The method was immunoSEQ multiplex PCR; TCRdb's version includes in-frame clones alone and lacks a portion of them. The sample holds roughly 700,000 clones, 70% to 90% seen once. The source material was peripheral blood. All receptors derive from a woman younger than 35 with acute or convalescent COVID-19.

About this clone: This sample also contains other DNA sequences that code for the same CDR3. CDR3 in amino acids: CASSLGQSNQPQHF. The CDR3 nucleotides read TGTGCCAGCAGCTTGGGGCAGAGTAATCAGCCCCAGCATTTT. This rearrangement joins TRBV7-2 to TRBJ1-5; D is perhaps TRBD1 (5 bases). Deletions cut 3 bases from V and 4 bases from J, with 10 bases between. CDR3 length equals 14 residues. The germline gives CDR1 SGHTA, CDR2 FQGNSA.

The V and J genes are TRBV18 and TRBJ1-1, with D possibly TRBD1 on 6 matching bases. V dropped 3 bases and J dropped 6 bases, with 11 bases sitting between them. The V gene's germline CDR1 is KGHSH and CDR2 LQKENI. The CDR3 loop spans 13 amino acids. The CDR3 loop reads CASSPTGYAEAFF. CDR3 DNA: TGTGCCAGCTCACCCACAGGGTATGCTGAAGCTTTCTTT.

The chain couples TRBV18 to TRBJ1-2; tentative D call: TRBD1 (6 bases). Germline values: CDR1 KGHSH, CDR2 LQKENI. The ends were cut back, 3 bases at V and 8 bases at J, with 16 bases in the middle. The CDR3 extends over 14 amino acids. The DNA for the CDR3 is TGTGCCAGCTCACCTAGCACAGGGCGCGAGGGCTACACCTTC. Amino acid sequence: CASSPSTGREGYTF.

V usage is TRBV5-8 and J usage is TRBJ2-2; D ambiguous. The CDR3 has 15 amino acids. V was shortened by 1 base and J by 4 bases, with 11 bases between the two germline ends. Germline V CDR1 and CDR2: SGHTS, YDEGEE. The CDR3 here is CASSLWLPGTGELFF. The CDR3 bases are TGTGCCAGCAGCTTGTGGTTACCGGGCACCGGGGAGCTGTTTTTT. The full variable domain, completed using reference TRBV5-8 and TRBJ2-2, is EAGVTQSPTHLIKTRGQQATLRCSPISGHTSVYWYQQALGLGLQFLLWYDEGEERNRGNFPPRFSGRQFPNYSSELNVNALELEDSALYLCASSLWLPGTGELFFGEGSRLTVL.

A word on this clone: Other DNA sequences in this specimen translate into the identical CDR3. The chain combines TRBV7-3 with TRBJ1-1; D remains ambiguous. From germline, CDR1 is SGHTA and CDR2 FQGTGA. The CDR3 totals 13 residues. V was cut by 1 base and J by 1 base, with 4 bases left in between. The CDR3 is CASSLNRNTEAFF. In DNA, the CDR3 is TGTGCCAGCAGCTTAAACAGGAACACTGAAGCTTTCTTT.

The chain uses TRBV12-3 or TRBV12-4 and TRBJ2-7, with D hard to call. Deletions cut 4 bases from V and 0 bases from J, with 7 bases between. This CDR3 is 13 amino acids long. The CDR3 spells CASSYSYSYEQYF. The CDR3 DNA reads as TGTGCCAGCAGTTACAGCTACTCCTACGAGCAGTACTTC.

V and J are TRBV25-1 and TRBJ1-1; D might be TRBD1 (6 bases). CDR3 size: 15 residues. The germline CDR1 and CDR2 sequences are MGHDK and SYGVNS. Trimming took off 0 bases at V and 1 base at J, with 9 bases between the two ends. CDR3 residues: CASSEYVTGNTEAFF. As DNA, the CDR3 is TGTGCCAGCAGTGAATACGTGACAGGGAACACTGAAGCTTTCTTT. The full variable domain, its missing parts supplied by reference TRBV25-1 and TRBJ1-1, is EADIYQTPRYLVIGTGKKITLECSQTMGHDKMYWYQQDPGMELHLIHYSYGVNSTEKGDLSSESTVSRIRTEHFPLTLESARPSHTSQYLCASSEYVTGNTEAFFGQGTRLTVV.

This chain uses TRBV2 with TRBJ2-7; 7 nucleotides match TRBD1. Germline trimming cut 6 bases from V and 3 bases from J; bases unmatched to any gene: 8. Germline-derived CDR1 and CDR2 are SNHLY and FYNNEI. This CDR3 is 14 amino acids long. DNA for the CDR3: TGTGCCAGCAGGGGGTGGGACAGTGACTACGAGCAGTACTTC. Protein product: CASRGWDSDYEQYF.

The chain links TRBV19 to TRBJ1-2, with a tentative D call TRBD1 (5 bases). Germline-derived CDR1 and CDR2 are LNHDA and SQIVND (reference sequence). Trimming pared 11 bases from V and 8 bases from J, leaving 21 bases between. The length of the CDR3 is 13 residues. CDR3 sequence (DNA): TGTGCCGGGGGGGACGGTGACACTGGCGGCTACACCTTC. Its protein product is CAGGDGDTGGYTF.

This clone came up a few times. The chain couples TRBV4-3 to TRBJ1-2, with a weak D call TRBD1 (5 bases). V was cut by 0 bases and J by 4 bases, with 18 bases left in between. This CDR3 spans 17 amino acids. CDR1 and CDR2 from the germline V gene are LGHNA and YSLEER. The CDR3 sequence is CASSQEMGGGVSYGYTF. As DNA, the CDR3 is TGCGCCAGCAGCCAAGAAATGGGTGGGGGGGTATCCTATGGCTACACCTTC.

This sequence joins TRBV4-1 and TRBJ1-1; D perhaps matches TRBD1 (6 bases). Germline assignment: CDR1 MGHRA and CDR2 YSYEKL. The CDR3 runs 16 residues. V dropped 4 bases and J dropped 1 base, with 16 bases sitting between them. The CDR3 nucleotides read TGCGCCAGCAGCCCAGCGGGGGGGCCCTCGAACACTGAAGCTTTCTTT. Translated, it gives CASSPAGGPSNTEAFF.

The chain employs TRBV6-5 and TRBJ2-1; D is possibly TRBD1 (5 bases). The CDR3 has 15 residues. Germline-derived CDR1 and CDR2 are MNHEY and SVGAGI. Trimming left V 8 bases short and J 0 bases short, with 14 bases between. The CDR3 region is CASGERQISYNEQFF. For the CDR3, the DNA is TGTGCCAGCGGGGAAAGACAGATCTCCTACAATGAGCAGTTCTTC.

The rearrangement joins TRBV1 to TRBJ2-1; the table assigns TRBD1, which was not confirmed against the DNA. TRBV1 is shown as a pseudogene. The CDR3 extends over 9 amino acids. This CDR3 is CTSSPGPFF. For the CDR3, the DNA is TGCACCAGCAGCCCTGGGCCGTTCTTC.

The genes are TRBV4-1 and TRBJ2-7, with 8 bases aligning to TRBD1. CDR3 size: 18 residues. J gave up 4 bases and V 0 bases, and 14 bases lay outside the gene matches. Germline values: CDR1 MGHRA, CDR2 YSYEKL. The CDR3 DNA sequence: TGCGCCAGCAGCCAAGATGAGTATTTGTCGGGGACAGGTTACGAGCAGTACTTC. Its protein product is CASSQDEYLSGTGYEQYF.

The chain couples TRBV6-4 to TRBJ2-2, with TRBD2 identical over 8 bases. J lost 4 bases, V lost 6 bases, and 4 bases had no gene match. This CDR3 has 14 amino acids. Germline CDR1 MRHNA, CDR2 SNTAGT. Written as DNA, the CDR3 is TGTGCCAGCAGCGCCGGGACTAGCACCGGGGAGCTGTTTTTT. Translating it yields CASSAGTSTGELFF.

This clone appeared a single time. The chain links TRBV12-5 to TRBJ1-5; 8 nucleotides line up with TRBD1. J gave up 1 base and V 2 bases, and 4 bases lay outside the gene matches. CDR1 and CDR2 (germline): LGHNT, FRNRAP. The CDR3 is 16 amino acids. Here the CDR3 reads CASGLTRQGSNQPQHF. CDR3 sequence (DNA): TGTGCTAGTGGTTTGACAAGACAGGGGAGCAATCAGCCCCAGCATTTT.

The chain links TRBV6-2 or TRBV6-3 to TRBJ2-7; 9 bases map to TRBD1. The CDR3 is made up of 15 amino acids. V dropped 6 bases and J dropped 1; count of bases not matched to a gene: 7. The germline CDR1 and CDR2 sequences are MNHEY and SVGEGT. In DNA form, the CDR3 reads TGTGCCAGCAGCCTACAGGGGGCCGGATCCTACGAGCAGTACTTC. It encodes CASSLQGAGSYEQYF.

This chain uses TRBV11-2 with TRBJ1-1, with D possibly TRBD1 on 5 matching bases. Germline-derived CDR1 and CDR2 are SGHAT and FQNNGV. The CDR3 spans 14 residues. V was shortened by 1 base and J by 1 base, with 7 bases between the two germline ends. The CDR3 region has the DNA TGTGCCAGCAGCTTAGTGGGGGGGAACACTGAAGCTTTCTTT. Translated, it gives CASSLVGGNTEAFF.

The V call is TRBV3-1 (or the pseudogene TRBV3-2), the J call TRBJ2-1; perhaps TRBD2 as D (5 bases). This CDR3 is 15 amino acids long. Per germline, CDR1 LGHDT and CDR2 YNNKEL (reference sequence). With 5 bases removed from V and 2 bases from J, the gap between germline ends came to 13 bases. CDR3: CASSLPGKTYNEQFF. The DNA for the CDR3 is TGTGCCAGCAGCTTGCCGGGAAAAACCTACAATGAGCAGTTCTTC.

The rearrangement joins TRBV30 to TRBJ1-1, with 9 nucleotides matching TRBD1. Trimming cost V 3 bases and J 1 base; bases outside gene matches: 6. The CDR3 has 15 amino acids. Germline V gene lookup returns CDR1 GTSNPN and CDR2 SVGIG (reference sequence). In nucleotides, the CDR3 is TGTGCCTGGAGGGCCTCACAGGGGGCGAACACTGAAGCTTTCTTT. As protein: CAWRASQGANTEAFF.

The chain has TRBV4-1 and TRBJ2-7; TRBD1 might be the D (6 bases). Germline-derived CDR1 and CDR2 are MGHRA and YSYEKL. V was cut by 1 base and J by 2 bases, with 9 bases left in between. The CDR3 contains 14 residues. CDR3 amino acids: CASSQGGGPYEQYF. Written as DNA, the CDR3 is TGCGCCAGCAGCCAAGGTGGGGGCCCCTACGAGCAGTACTTC.

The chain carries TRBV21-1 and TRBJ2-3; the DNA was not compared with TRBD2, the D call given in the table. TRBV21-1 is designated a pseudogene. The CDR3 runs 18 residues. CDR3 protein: CASSHGGGRSARTDTQYF. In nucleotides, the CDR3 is TGTGCCAGCAGCCACGGCGGGGGTCGGTCCGCTAGGACAGATACGCAGTATTTT.